These T cell receptor beta chains were read from a single sample in a study of regulatory dendritic cells for organ transplantation. No cognate antigen is known for these TCRs. Sequenced by immunoSEQ multiplex PCR; TCRdb stores in-frame clones only, minus some. The sample has approximately 12,000 clones, approximately 89% seen once. The sequenced sample was naive CD8+ T cells from blood cultured with regulatory dendritic cells. All receptors come from a human donor in good health. CDR3s include the opening cysteine and the closing phenylalanine or tryptophan.

TRBV7-2 CASSLGWTDTDTQYF
TRBV4-1 CASSQDPWRAQETQYF
TRBV7-9 CASSLGGEAFF
TRBV27 CASSPQGPDTQYF
TRBV7-8 CASSLPGTWEVDYNEQFF
TRBV7-6 CASSLVGRSTDTQYF
TRBV13 CASHRTEDNEQFF
TRBV28 CASSLYTSGGHDEQFF
TRBV30 CALQRGRASTDTQYF
TRBV7-9 CASSLARTELFF
TRBV7-9 CASSPGTGGNLINEQYF
TRBV6-1 CASSVGQGEGQPQHF
TRBV9 CASSSQGEKLFF
TRBV5-4 CASSDTGGRLNEQFF
TRBV29-1 CSVVSQGGETEAFF
TRBV4-3 CASSQDYLVSANFNYGYTF
TRBV4-1 CASSQDGHGYTF
TRBV30 CAWERDSSYEQYF
TRBV2 CASRPAFNSPLHF
TRBV5-1 CASSLGGTSGRPYEQYF
TRBV6-1 CASSEGGGLLIRNTIYF
TRBV27 CASSASRGSYEQYF
TRBV15 CATSRDRGRNQPQHF
TRBV15 CATSMNSYGYTF
TRBV5-1 CASSLVGIIGLAGKETQYF
TRBV7-6 CASSPGLMNTEAFF
TRBV7-6 CASSLGEYQPQHF
TRBV28 CASRLTGNTDTQYF
TRBV29-1 CSVESGQGGGYTF
TRBV7-9 CASSSTVSTEAFF
TRBV9 CASSSSYADTQYF
TRBV30 CAWSLEETQYF
TRBV9 CASSVPLERDTQYF
TRBV9 CASSVGLGAQNTEAFF
TRBV25-1 CASTSGDWGYTF
TRBV4-3 CASSPGQGNYGYTF
TRBV7-3 CATSLAGGGELFF
TRBV27 CASFGRGAQRLPNYGYTF
TRBV28 CASSSPNTDTQYF
TRBV7-9 CASSSINPGGGYTF
TRBV29-1 CSVFGLAGEVEQFF
TRBV7-9 CASSSGQGISYEQYF
TRBV7-9 CASSLPGRANTEAFF
TRBV30 CAWSVDTSYEQYF
TRBV27 CASSLAGGSYNEQFF
TRBV13 CASSFFRVGNTEAFF
TRBV6-6 CASRDDGTSGNTIYF
TRBV28 CASSLVSGRVVSYNEQFF
TRBV15 CAAHSGEVDEKLFF
TRBV27 CATLTGAEQFF
TRBV29-1 CSVEDEGNSEAFF
TRBV13 CASSFGLADYEQYF
TRBV27 CASSLTGNEQFF
TRBV9 CASSVGGQGDYEQYF
TRBV29-1 CSVTGLAGTEYNEQFF